This T cell receptor beta chain was captured by sequencing in a study of neoadjuvant anti-PD-1 for oral cavity cancer. Study results and caveats: After neoadjuvant nivolumab, PBMC T cell clonality was significantly higher in non-responders than responders.

Only a few counts were recorded for this clone. Its antigen is unknown. PBMC libraries mostly used approximately 500 ng of input genomic DNA, with six replicates per sample. Profiled with immunoSEQ multiplex PCR; TCRdb holds only in-frame clones, not every one. This table has tens of thousands of clones, around 88% appearing once. Patients had newly diagnosed, untreated stage II-IVA oral cavity squamous cell carcinoma. Blood cells were analyzed directly, without culture or expansion. The sample here was PBMCs, taken before nivolumab (anti-PD-1) treatment. The sequence came from a person aged 40 to 85 with oral cavity squamous cell carcinoma.

The CDR3, as DNA: TGTGCCTCCCACGGGTCCGCCAGAAACAATGAGCAGTTCTTC. Its translation is CASHGSARNNEQFF. The rearrangement uses TRBV7-9 and TRBJ2-1; no reliable D call. V was cut by 11 bases and J by 5 bases, with 19 bases left in between. The CDR3 contains 14 residues. CDR1 is SEHNR, CDR2 FQNEAQ, per germline (reference sequence).